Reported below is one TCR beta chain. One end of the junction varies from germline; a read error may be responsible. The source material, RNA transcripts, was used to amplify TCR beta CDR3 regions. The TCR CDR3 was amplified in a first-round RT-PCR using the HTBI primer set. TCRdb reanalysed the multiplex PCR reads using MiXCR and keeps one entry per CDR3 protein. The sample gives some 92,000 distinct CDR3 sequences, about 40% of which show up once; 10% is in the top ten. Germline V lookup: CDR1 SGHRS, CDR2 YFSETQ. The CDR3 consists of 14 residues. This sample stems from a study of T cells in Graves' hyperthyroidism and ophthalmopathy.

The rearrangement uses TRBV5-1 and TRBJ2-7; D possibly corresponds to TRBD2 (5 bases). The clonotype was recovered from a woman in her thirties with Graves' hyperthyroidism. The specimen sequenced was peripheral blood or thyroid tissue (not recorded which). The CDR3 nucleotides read TGCGCCAGCAGCCAACTCGGGAATACCTACGAGCAGCACTTC. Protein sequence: CASSQLGNTYEQHF.